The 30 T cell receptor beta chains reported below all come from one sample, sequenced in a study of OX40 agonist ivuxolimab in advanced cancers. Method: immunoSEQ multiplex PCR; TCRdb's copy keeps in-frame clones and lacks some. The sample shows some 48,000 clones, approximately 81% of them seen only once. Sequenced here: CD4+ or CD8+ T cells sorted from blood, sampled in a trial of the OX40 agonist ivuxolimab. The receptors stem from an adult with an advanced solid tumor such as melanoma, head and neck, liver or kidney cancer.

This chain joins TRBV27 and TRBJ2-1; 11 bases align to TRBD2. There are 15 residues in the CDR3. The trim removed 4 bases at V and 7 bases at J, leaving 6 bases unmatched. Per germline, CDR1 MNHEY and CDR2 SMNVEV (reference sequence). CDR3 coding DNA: TGTGCCAGCAGTTACACTAGCGGGGGTGGGAATGAGCAGTTCTTC. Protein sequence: CASSYTSGGGNEQFF.

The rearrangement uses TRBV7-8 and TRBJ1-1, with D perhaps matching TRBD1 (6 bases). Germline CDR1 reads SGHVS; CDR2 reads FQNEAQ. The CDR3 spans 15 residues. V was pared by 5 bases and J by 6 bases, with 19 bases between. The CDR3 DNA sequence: TGTGCCAGCAGCCCCTCCACAGGGATGGGGTCTGAAGCTTTCTTT. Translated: CASSPSTGMGSEAFF.

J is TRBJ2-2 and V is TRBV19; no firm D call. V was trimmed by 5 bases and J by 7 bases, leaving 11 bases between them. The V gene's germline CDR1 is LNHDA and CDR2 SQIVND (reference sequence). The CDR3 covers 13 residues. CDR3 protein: CASSPSEGGELFF. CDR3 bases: TGTGCCAGTAGTCCTTCTGAAGGCGGGGAGCTGTTTTTT.

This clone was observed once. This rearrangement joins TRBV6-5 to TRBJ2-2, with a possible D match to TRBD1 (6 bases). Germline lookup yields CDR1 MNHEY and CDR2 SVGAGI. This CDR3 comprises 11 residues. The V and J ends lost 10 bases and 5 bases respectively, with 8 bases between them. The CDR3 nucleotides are TGTGCCACAGGGGATACCGGGGAGCTGTTTTTT. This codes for CATGDTGELFF.

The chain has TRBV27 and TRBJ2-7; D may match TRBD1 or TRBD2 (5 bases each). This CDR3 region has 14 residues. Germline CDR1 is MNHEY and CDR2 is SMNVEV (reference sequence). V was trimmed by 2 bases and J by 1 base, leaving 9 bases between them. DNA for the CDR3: TGTGCCAGCAGTTTAGGGGGACGATCCTACGAGCAGTACTTC. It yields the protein CASSLGGRSYEQYF.

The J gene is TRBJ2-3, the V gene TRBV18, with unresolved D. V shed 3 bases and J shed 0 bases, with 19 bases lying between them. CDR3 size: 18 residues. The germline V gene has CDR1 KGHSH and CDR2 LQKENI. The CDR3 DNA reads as TGTGCCAGCTCACCGGACGCTGCCCAAGTCCCTAGCACAGATACGCAGTATTTT. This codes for CASSPDAAQVPSTDTQYF.

The CDR3: CASSLSPGGDEQYF. The CDR3 DNA is TGTGCCAGCAGCTTGTCCCCCGGAGGGGACGAGCAGTACTTC. The chain combines TRBV5-6 with TRBJ2-7, with D tentatively TRBD2 (6 bases). The CDR3 contains 14 residues. V was trimmed by 1 base and J by 5 bases, leaving 13 bases between them. CDR1 is SGHDT and CDR2 is YYEEEE in the germline V gene.

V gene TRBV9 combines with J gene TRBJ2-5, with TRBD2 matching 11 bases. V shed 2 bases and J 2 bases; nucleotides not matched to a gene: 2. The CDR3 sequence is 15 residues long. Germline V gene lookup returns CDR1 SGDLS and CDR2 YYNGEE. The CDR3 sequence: CASSVGLAAQETQYF. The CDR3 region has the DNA TGTGCCAGCAGCGTGGGACTAGCGGCTCAAGAGACCCAGTACTTC.

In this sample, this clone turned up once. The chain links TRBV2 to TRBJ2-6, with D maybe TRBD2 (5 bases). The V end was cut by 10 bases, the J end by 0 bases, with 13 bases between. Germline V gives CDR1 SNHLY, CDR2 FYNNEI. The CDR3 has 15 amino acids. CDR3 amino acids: CANSGSNSGANVLTF. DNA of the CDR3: TGTGCCAACTCGGGAAGTAACTCTGGGGCCAACGTCCTGACTTTC.

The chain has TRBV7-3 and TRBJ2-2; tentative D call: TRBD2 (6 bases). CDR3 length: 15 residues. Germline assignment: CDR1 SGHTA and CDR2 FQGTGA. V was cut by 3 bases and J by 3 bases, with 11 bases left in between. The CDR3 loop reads CASSLGDSYTGELFF. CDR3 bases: TGTGCCAGCAGCTTGGGGGACTCCTACACCGGGGAGCTGTTTTTT.

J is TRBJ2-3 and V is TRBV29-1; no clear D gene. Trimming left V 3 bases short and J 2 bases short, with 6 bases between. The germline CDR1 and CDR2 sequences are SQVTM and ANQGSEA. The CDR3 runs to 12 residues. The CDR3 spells CSVDVFTDTQYF. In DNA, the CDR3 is TGCAGCGTTGATGTCTTCACAGATACGCAGTATTTT.

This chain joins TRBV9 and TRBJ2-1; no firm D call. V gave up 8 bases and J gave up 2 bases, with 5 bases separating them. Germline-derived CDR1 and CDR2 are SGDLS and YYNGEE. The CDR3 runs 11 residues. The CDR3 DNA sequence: TGTGCCAGTGGTACCTACAATGAGCAGTTCTTC. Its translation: CASGTYNEQFF.

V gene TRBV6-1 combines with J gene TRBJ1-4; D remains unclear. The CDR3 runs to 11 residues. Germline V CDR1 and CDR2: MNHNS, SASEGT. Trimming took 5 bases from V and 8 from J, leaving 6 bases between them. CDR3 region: CASSYGEKLFF. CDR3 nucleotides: TGTGCCAGCAGTTACGGGGAAAAACTGTTTTTT.

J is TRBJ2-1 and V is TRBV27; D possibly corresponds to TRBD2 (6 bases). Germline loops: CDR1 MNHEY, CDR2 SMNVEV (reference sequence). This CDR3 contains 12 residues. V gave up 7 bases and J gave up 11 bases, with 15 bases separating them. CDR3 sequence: CASTSGVGKQFF. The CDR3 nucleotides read TGTGCCAGCACGTCGGGAGTGGGAAAGCAGTTCTTC.

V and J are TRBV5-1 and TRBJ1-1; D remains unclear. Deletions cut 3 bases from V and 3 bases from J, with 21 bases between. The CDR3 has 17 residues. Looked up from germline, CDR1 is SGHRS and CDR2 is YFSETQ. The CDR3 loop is CASSSLGLALPDTEAFF. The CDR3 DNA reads TGCGCCAGCAGCTCCTTGGGGTTGGCCCTACCGGACACTGAAGCTTTCTTT. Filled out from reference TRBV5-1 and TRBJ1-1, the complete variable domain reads KAGVTQTPRYLIKTRGQQVTLSCSPISGHRSVSWYQQTPGQGLQFLFEYFSETQRNKGNFPGRFSGRQFSNSRSEMNVSTLELGDSALYLCASSSLGLALPDTEAFFGQGTRLTVV.

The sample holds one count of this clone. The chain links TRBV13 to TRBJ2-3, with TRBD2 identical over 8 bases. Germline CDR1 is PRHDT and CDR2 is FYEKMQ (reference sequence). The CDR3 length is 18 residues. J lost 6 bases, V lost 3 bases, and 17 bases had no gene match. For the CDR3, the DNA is TGTGCCAGCAGCTTTACAATGGCGGGGGGCACAACCCCCGATACGCAGTATTTT. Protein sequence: CASSFTMAGGTTPDTQYF.

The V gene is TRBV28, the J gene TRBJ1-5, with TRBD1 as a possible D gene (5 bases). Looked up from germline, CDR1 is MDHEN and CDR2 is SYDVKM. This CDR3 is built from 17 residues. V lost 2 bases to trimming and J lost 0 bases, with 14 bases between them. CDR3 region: CASSLSQGPYSNQPQHF. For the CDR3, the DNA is TGTGCCAGCAGTTTAAGTCAGGGACCGTATAGCAATCAGCCCCAGCATTTT.

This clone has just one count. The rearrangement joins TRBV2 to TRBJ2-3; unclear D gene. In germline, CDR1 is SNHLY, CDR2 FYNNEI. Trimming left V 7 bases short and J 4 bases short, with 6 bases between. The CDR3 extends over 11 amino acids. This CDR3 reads CASIGPDTQYF. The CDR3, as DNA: TGTGCCAGCATTGGCCCAGATACGCAGTATTTT.

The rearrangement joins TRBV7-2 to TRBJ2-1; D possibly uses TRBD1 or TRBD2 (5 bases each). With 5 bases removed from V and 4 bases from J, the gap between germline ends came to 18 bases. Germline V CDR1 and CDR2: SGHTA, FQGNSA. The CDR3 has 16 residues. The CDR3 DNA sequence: TGTGCCAGCAGCCCAATGGGGGTCCGAGCGTACAATGAGCAGTTCTTC. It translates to CASSPMGVRAYNEQFF. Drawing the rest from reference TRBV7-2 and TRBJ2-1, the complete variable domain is GAGVSQSPSNKVTEKGKDVELRCDPISGHTALYWYRQSLGQGLEFLIYFQGNSAPDKSGLPSDRFSAERTGGSVSTLTIQRTQQEDSAVYLCASSPMGVRAYNEQFFGPGTRLTVL.

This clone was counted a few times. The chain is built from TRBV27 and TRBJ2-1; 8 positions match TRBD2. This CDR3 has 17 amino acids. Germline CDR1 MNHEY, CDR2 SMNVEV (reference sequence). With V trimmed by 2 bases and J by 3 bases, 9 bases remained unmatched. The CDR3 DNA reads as TGTGCCAGCAGTTTAAGTAGTGGCGGGGGGCTCTACAATGAGCAGTTCTTC. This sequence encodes CASSLSSGGGLYNEQFF.

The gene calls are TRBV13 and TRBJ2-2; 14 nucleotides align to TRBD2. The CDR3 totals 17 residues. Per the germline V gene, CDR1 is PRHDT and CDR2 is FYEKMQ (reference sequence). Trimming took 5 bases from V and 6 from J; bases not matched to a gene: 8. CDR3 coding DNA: TGTGCCAGCAGCCCGGGACTAGCGGGAGCGGTCGCCGGGGAGCTGTTTTTT. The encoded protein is CASSPGLAGAVAGELFF.

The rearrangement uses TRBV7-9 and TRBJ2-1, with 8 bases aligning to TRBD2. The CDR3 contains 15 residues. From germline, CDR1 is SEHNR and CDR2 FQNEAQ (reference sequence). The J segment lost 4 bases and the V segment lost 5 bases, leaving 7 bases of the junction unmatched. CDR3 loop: CASSQSGGPYNEQFF. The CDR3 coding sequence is TGTGCCAGCAGCCAAAGCGGGGGCCCTTACAATGAGCAGTTCTTC.

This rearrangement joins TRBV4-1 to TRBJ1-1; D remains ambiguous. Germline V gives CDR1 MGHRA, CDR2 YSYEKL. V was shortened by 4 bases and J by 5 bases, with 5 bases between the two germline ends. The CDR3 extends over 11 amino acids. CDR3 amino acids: CASSRGTEAFF. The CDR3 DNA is TGCGCCAGCAGCCGAGGGACTGAAGCTTTCTTT.

Here the CDR3 reads CASSQERRETQYF. The CDR3 nucleotides read TGCGCCAGCAGCCAAGAGCGGCGGGAGACCCAGTACTTC. The rearrangement uses TRBV4-1 and TRBJ2-5, with D unresolved. The V end was cut by 0 bases, the J end by 5 bases, with 7 bases between. The CDR3 runs to 13 residues. Germline CDR1 is MGHRA and CDR2 is YSYEKL.

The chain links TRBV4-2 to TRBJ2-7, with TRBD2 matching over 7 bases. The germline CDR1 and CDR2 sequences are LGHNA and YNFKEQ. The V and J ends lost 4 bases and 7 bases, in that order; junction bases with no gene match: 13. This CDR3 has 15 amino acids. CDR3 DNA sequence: TGTGCCAGCAGCCCCGCGGACGCGGGAGCAGGGGAGCAGTACTTC. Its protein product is CASSPADAGAGEQYF.

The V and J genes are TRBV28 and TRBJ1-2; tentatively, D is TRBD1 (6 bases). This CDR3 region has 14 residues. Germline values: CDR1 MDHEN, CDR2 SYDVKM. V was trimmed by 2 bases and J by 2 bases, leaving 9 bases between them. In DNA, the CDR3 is TGTGCCAGCAGTTTACAGGGGACCAACTATGGCTACACCTTC. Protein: CASSLQGTNYGYTF.

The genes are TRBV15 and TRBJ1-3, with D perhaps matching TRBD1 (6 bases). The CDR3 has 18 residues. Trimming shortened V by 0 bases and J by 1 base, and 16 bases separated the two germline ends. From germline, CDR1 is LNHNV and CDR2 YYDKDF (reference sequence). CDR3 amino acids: CATSRDLLRGASGNTIYF. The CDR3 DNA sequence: TGTGCCACCAGCAGAGATCTTTTACGGGGGGCTTCTGGAAACACCATATATTTT.

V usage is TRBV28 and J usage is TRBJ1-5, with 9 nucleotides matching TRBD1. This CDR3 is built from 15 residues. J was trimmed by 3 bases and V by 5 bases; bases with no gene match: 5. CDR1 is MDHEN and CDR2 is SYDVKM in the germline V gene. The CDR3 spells CASSLTGGANQPQHF. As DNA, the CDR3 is TGTGCCAGCAGTCTGACAGGGGGAGCCAATCAGCCCCAGCATTTT.

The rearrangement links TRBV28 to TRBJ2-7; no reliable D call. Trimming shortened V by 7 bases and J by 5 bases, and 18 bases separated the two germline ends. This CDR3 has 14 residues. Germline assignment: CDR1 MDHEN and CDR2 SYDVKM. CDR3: CASTPLAFGHEQYF. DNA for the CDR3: TGTGCCAGCACCCCACTGGCATTCGGGCACGAGCAGTACTTC.

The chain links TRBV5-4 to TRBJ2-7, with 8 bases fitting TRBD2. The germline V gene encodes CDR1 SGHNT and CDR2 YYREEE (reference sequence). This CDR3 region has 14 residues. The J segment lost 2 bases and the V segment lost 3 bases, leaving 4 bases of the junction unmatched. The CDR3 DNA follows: TGTGCCAGCAGCTCCCGGGAGGGCACCTACGAGCAGTACTTC. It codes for CASSSREGTYEQYF. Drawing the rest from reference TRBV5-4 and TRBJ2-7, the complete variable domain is ETGVTQSPTHLIKTRGQQVTLRCSSQSGHNTVSWYQQALGQGPQFIFQYYREEENGRGNFPPRFSGLQFPNYSSELNVNALELDDSALYLCASSSREGTYEQYFGPGTRLTVT.